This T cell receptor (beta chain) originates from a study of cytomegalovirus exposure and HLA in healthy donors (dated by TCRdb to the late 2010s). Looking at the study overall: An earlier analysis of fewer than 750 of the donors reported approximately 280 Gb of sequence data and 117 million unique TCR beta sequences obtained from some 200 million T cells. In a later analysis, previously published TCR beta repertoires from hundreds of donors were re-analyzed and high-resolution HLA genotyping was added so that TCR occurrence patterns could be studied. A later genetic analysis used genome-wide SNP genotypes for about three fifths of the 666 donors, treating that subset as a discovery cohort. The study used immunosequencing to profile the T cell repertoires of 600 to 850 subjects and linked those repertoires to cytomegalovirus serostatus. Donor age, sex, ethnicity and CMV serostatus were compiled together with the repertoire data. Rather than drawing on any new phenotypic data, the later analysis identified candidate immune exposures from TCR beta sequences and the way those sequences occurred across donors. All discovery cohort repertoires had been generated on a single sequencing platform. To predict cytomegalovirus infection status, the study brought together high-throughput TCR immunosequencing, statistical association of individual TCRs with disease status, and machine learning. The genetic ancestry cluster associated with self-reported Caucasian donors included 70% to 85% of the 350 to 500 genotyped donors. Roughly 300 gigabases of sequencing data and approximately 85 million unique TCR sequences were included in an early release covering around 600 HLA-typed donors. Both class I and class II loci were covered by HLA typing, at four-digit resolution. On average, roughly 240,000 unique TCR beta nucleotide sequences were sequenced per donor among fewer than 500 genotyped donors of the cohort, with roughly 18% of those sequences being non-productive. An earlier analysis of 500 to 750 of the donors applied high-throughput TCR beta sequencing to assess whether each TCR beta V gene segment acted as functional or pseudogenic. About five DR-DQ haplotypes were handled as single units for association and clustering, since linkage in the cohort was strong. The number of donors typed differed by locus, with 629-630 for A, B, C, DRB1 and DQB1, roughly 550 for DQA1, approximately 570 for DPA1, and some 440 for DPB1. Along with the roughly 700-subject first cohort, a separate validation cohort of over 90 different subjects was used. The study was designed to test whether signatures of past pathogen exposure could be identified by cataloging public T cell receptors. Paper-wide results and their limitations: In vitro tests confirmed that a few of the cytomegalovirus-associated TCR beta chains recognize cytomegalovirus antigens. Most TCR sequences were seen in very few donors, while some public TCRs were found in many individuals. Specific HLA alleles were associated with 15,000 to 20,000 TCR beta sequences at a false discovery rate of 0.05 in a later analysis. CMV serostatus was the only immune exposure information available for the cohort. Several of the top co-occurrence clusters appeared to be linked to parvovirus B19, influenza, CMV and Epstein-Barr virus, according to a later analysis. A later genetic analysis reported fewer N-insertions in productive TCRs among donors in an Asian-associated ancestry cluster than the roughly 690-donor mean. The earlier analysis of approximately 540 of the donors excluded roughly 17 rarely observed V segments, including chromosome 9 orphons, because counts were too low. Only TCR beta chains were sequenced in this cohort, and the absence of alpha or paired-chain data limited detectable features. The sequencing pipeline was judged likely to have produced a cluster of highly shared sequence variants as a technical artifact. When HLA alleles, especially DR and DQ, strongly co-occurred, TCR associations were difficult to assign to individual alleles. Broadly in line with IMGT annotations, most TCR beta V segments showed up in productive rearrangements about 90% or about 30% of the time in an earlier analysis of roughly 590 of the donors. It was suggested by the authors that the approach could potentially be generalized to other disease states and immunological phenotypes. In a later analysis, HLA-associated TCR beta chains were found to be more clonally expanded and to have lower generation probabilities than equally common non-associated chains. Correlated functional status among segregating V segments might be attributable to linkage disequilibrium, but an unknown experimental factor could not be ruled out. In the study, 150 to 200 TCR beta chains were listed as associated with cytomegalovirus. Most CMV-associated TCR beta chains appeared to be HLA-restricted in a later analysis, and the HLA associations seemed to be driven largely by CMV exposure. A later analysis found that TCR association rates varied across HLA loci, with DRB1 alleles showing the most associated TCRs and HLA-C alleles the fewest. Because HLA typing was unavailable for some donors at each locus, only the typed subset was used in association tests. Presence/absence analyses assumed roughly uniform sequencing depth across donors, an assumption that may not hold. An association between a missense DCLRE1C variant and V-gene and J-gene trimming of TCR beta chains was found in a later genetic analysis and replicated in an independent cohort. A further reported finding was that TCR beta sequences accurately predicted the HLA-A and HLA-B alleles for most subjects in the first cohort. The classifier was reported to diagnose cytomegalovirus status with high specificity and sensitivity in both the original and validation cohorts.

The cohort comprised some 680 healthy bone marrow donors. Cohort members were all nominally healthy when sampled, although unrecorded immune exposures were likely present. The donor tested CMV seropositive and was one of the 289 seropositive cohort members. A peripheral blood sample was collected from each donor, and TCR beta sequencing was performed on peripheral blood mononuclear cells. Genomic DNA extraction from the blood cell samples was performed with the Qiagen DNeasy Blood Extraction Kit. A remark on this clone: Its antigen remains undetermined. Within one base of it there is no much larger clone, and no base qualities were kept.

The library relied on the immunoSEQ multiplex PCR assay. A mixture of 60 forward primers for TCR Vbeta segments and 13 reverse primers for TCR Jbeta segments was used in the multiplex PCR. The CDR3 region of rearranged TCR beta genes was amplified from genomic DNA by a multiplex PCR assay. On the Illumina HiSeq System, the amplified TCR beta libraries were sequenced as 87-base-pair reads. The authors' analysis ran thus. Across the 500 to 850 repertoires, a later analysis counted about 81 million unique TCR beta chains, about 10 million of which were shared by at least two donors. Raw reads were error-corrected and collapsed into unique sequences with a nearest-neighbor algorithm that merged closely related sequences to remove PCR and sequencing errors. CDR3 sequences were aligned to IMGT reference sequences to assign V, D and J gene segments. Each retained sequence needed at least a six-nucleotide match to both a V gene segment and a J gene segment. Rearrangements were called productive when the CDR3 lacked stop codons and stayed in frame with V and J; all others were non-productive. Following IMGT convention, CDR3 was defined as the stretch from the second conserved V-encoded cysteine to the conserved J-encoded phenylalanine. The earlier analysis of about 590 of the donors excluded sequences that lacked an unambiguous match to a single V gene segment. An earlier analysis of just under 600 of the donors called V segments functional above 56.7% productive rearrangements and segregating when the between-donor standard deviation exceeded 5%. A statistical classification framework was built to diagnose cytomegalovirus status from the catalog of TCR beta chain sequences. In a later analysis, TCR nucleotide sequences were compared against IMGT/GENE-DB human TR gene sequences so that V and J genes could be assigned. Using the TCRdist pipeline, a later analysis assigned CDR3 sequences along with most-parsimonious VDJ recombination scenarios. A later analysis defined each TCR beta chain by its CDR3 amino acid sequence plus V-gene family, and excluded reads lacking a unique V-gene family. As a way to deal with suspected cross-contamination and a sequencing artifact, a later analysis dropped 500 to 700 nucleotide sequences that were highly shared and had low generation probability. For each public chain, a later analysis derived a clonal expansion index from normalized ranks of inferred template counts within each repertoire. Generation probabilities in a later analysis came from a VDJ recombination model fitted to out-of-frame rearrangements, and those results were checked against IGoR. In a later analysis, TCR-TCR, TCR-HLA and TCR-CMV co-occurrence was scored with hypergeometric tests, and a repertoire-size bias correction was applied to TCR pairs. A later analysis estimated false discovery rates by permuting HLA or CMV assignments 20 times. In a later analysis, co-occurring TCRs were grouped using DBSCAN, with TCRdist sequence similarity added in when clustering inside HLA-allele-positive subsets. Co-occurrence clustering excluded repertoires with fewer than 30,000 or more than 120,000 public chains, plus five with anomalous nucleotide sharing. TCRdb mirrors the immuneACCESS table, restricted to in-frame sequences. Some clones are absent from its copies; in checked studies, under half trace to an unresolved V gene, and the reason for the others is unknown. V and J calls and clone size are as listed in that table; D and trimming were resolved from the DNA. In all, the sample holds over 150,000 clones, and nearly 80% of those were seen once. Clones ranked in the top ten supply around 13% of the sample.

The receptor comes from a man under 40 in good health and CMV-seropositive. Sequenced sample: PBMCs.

CDR3 region: CSVEYSTDTQYF. The sequenced DNA is TGCAGCGTTGAATACAGTACAGATACGCAGTATTTT. The rearranged segments are TRBV29-1 and TRBJ2-3, with no confidently assigned D gene. The CDR3 covers 12 residues, taking in both the cysteine and the phenylalanine. The entry retains the CDR3 DNA only, 36 bases that are in frame from base 1. The V end loses 2 bases and the J end loses 3 bases, and a stretch of 6 bases separates them. Per the germline V gene, SQVTM is the CDR1 and ANQGSEA is the CDR2.